These 19 T cell receptor beta chains share one sample of origin, sequenced in a study of blood T cell repertoires in COVID-19. TCRdb's table, derived via immunoSEQ multiplex PCR, lists solely in-frame clones and lacks some. The data contain under 140,000 clones, about 90% of them singletons. What was sequenced was peripheral blood. The receptors stem from a human donor in a cohort sampled during active COVID-19.

The chain combines TRBV20-1 with TRBJ2-7; D remains ambiguous. CDR3 size: 12 residues. The germline gives CDR1 DFQATT, CDR2 SNEGSKA (reference sequence). The V end lost 3 bases, the J end lost 0 bases, and 6 bases lay between the germline ends. Here the CDR3 DNA reads TGCAGTGCTAGTTCCCACTCCTACGAGCAGTACTTC. Translated, it gives CSASSHSYEQYF.

This clone was observed a single time. The CDR3: CASSLSYSGGVGYTF. The CDR3, as DNA: TGTGCCAGCAGTTTATCATATTCAGGGGGAGTTGGCTACACCTTC. This chain links TRBV27 with TRBJ1-2; TRBD1 matches at 7 bases. V gave up 0 bases and J gave up 7 bases; unmatched junction bases: 8. CDR1 MNHEY and CDR2 SMNVEV come from the germline V gene (reference sequence). The CDR3 sequence is 15 residues long.

V and J are TRBV2 and TRBJ2-2; 9 nucleotides line up with TRBD2. The germline V gene has CDR1 SNHLY and CDR2 FYNNEI. This CDR3 is built from 15 residues. The trim removed 7 bases at V and 5 bases at J, leaving 8 bases unmatched. This CDR3 reads CASKSEGLATGELFF. DNA for the CDR3: TGTGCCAGCAAGTCGGAGGGACTAGCAACCGGGGAGCTGTTTTTT.

The rearrangement joins TRBV9 to TRBJ1-2, with 7 bases identical to TRBD1. The CDR3 is 13 residues long. V lost 6 bases, J lost 5 bases, and 7 bases stayed unmatched. Looked up from germline, CDR1 is SGDLS and CDR2 is YYNGEE. The CDR3 here is CASNRDSEYGYTF. In DNA form, the CDR3 reads TGTGCCAGCAACCGGGACAGCGAATATGGCTACACCTTC.

In its sample, this clone was seen once. The V and J genes are TRBV29-1 and TRBJ2-7; 14 bases are a match to TRBD2. J lost 4 bases, V lost 6 bases, and 5 bases had no gene match. Germline CDR1 is SQVTM and CDR2 is ANQGSEA. This CDR3 contains 14 residues. DNA of the CDR3: TGCAGCGTACGACTAGCGGGAGGGCCTTACGAGCAGTACTTC. This codes for CSVRLAGGPYEQYF.

The chain recombines TRBV11-2 with TRBJ2-1; 11 nucleotides line up with TRBD2. Losses at the gene ends were 5 bases for V and 0 bases for J; bases not matched to a gene: 9. The germline V gene has CDR1 SGHAT and CDR2 FQNNGV. This CDR3 region has 18 residues. CDR3 bases: TGTGCCAGCAGCCGTGGGACTAGCGGTATATACTCCTACAATGAGCAGTTCTTC. Its protein is CASSRGTSGIYSYNEQFF.

The chain is built from TRBV24-1 and TRBJ2-7; 11 bases align to TRBD1. The junction had 7 bases not matched to a gene; V was cut back by 3 bases and J by 4 bases. Germline CDR1 is KGHDR and CDR2 is SFDVKD. The CDR3 is 16 residues long. CDR3 in amino acids: CATSDPAGTGGYEQYF. The CDR3 region has the DNA TGTGCCACCAGTGATCCCGCCGGGACAGGGGGTTACGAGCAGTACTTC.

This clone appeared once. The chain carries TRBV4-1 and TRBJ2-4; 8 positions match TRBD1. The CDR3 runs 16 residues. Germline CDR1 MGHRA, CDR2 YSYEKL. Trimming at V came to 4 bases and at J to 11 bases, leaving 16 bases not matched to a gene. Written as DNA, the CDR3 is TGCGCCAGCAGCCCCTTCCTGACAGGGGCCCACAAAGTTCAGTACTTC. This translates into CASSPFLTGAHKVQYF.

The V and J genes are TRBV18 and TRBJ2-7; no reliable D call. The CDR3 covers 14 residues. With 0 bases removed from V and 7 bases from J, the gap between germline ends came to 13 bases. From germline, CDR1 is KGHSH and CDR2 LQKENI. CDR3 residues: CASSPPKSPLEQYF. The CDR3 DNA reads TGTGCCAGCTCACCACCGAAGAGCCCACTTGAGCAGTACTTC.

This chain links TRBV11-2 with TRBJ2-1; TRBD1 matches 10 bases. The V and J ends lost 5 bases and 1 base, in that order; junction bases with no gene match: 11. The CDR3 has 18 amino acids. Germline V gene sequence: CDR1 SGHAT, CDR2 FQNNGV. For the CDR3, the DNA is TGTGCCAGCAGCCGGACAGGGGGTAATCTTAGGTCCTACAATGAGCAGTTCTTC. Amino acid sequence: CASSRTGGNLRSYNEQFF. Variable domain in full (rest from reference TRBV11-2 and TRBJ2-1): EAGVAQSPRYKIIEKRQSVAFWCNPISGHATLYWYQQILGQGPKLLIQFQNNGVVDDSQLPKDRFSAERLKGVDSTLKIQPAKLEDSAVYLCASSRTGGNLRSYNEQFFGPGTRLTVL.

The rearrangement joins TRBV7-8 to TRBJ1-2, with TRBD1 identical over 8 bases. This CDR3 comprises 15 residues. Germline CDR1 and CDR2: SGHVS and FQNEAQ. The V and J ends lost 0 bases and 7 bases, in that order; junction bases with no gene match: 7. Here the CDR3 DNA reads TGTGCCAGCAGCTTAGCGAGACAGGGGCGTGCTGGCTACACCTTC. This encodes CASSLARQGRAGYTF.

V gene TRBV19 combines with J gene TRBJ2-6, with a possible D match to TRBD1 (5 bases). The V and J ends lost 7 bases and 0 bases respectively, with 10 bases between them. CDR3 length: 15 amino acids. Germline CDR1 is LNHDA and CDR2 is SQIVND (reference sequence). The CDR3 protein is CASNTDSSGANVLTF. As DNA, the CDR3 is TGTGCCAGTAACACAGACAGCTCTGGGGCCAACGTCCTGACTTTC.

The count of this clone is one. The V call is TRBV14, the J call TRBJ2-7, with D perhaps TRBD1 (5 bases). V was clipped by 4 bases and J by 4 bases, with 11 bases between them. The CDR3 has 13 amino acids. Germline loops: CDR1 SGHDN, CDR2 FVKESK. The CDR3 loop reads CASSLRARYEQYF. DNA of the CDR3: TGTGCCAGCAGCCTCAGGGCGAGGTACGAGCAGTACTTC.

In its sample, this clone was seen once. The genes are TRBV6-5 and TRBJ2-7, with D tentatively TRBD2 (5 bases). CDR1 and CDR2 from the germline V gene are MNHEY and SVGAGI. Deletions cut 2 bases from V and 6 bases from J, with 14 bases between. This CDR3 is 14 amino acids long. The CDR3 loop reads CASSYTPTSLEQYF. CDR3 bases: TGTGCCAGCAGTTACACCCCAACTAGTCTCGAGCAGTACTTC.

The chain has TRBV7-9 and TRBJ1-1; 7 nucleotides align to TRBD1. The junction had 7 bases not matched to a gene; V was cut back by 5 bases and J by 4 bases. The CDR3 runs to 14 residues. Germline values: CDR1 SEHNR, CDR2 FQNEAQ (reference sequence). This CDR3 reads CASSPRQGSTEAFF. DNA of the CDR3: TGTGCCAGCAGCCCCAGACAGGGTAGCACTGAAGCTTTCTTT.

This chain uses TRBV28 with TRBJ1-5, with TRBD1 as a possible D gene (5 bases). The ends were cut back, 6 bases at V and 2 bases at J, with 8 bases in the middle. The V gene's germline CDR1 is MDHEN and CDR2 SYDVKM. The length of the CDR3 is 13 residues. CDR3 nucleotide sequence: TGTGCCAGCAGGGGGCGTGGCAATCAGCCCCAGCATTTT. This gives the protein CASRGRGNQPQHF.

This chain links TRBV29-1 with TRBJ2-3; 7 bases match TRBD1. The CDR3 covers 15 residues. With V trimmed by 5 bases and J by 0 bases, 8 bases remained unmatched. The V gene's germline CDR1 is SQVTM and CDR2 ANQGSEA. This CDR3 is CSVPLGTVSTDTQYF. CDR3 sequence (DNA): TGCAGCGTTCCCCTGGGGACAGTAAGCACAGATACGCAGTATTTT.

This chain's CDR3 is CASSGAWDRGPDTQYF. Written as DNA, the CDR3 is TGTGCCAGCAGTGGGGCGTGGGACAGGGGACCAGATACGCAGTATTTT. J is TRBJ2-3 and V is TRBV28; the match to TRBD1 covers 10 bases. The length of the CDR3 is 16 residues. The J segment lost 4 bases and the V segment lost 5 bases, leaving 9 bases of the junction unmatched. CDR1 is MDHEN, CDR2 SYDVKM, per germline.

The chain uses TRBV9 and TRBJ2-5; 7 bases agree with TRBD1. The length of the CDR3 is 14 residues. With V trimmed by 0 bases and J by 5 bases, 4 bases remained unmatched. In germline, CDR1 is SGDLS, CDR2 YYNGEE. The CDR3 region has the DNA TGTGCCAGCAGCGTAGATAGGGGGCACGAGACCCAGTACTTC. This sequence encodes CASSVDRGHETQYF.